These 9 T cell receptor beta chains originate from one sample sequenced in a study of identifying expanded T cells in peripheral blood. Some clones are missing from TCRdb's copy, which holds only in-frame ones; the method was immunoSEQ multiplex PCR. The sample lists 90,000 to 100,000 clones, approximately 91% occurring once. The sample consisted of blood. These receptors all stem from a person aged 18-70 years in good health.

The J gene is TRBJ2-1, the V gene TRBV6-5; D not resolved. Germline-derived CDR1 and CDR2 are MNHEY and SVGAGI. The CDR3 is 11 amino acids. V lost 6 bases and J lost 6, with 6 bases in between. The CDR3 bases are TGTGCCAGCAGAAGGACCAATGAGCAGTTCTTC. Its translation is CASRRTNEQFF.

The CDR3 sequence is CASSDRWTTDTQYF. In DNA form, the CDR3 reads TGTGCCAGCAGTGACCGGTGGACGACAGATACGCAGTATTTT. This rearrangement joins TRBV6-1 to TRBJ2-3; D is unclear. CDR3 length: 14 residues. The V end lost 3 bases, the J end lost 3 bases, and 10 bases lay between the germline ends. Germline V gene lookup returns CDR1 MNHNS and CDR2 SASEGT.

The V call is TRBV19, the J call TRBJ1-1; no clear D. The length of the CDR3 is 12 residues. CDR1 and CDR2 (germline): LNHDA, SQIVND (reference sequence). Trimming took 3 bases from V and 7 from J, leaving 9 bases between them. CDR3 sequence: CASSMTQNEAFF. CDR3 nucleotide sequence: TGTGCCAGTAGTATGACGCAGAATGAAGCTTTCTTT.

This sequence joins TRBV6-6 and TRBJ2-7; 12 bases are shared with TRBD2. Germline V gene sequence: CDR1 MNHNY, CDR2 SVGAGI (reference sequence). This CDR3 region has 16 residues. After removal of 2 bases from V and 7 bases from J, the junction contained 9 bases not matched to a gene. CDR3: CASSYPRLAGVKEQYF. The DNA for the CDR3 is TGTGCCAGCAGTTACCCCCGACTAGCGGGGGTTAAGGAGCAGTACTTC.

In DNA form, the CDR3 reads TGTGCCAGCAGTTCAGGGTTGGAGTACGAGCAGTACTTC. This encodes CASSSGLEYEQYF. This chain joins TRBV28 and TRBJ2-7; D is possibly TRBD1 (5 bases). The V end lost 4 bases, the J end lost 4 bases, and 11 bases lay between the germline ends. Germline CDR1 MDHEN, CDR2 SYDVKM. The CDR3 has 13 residues. Variable domain in full (rest from reference TRBV28 and TRBJ2-7): DVKVTQSSRYLVKRTGEKVFLECVQDMDHENMFWYRQDPGLGLRLIYFSYDVKMKEKGDIPEGYSVSREKKERFSLILESASTNQTSMYLCASSSGLEYEQYFGPGTRLTVT.

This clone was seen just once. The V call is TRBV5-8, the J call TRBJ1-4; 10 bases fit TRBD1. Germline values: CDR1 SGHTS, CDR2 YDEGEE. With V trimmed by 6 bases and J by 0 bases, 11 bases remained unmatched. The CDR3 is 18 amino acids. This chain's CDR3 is CASTEPGQGYATNEKLFF. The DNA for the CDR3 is TGTGCCAGCACCGAACCGGGACAGGGGTATGCAACTAATGAAAAACTGTTTTTT.

The CDR3 sequence: CASSPSGGGETQYF. The CDR3 bases are TGTGCCAGCAGCCCATCAGGAGGGGGGGAGACCCAGTACTTC. J is TRBJ2-5 and V is TRBV14; D possibly uses TRBD1 or TRBD2 (6 bases each). The CDR3 runs to 14 residues. V was cut by 4 bases and J by 5 bases, with 14 bases left in between. Germline CDR1 and CDR2: SGHDN and FVKESK.

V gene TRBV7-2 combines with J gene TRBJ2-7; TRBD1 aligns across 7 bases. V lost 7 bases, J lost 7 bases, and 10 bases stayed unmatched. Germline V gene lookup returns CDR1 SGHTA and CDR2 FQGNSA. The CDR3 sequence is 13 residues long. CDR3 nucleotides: TGTGCCAGCACCTCCTGGACAGGCCATGAGCAGTACTTC. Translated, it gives CASTSWTGHEQYF. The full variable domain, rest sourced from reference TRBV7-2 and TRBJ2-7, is GAGVSQSPSNKVTEKGKDVELRCDPISGHTALYWYRQSLGQGLEFLIYFQGNSAPDKSGLPSDRFSAERTGGSVSTLTIQRTQQEDSAVYLCASTSWTGHEQYFGPGTRLTVT.

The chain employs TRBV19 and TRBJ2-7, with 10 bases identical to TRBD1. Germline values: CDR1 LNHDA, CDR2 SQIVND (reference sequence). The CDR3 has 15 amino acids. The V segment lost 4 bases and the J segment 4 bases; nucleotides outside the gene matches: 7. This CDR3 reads CASSNGPGQGYEQYF. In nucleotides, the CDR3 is TGTGCCAGTAGTAATGGGCCGGGACAGGGGTACGAGCAGTACTTC.